These 2 T cell receptor beta chains were all obtained from the same sample, sequenced in a study of PD-L1 blockade in urothelial cancer. Here immunoSEQ multiplex PCR was the method, and the copy in TCRdb shows in-frame clones only, minus some. This table has around 110,000 clones, around 89% appearing once. As to time point: peripheral blood 6 weeks after treatment start. Specimen: PBMCs, collected around atezolizumab (anti-PD-L1) treatment. Receptor source: a man between 60 and 70 years old with urothelial cancer.

The chain carries TRBV7-6 and TRBJ2-7; 8 bases map to TRBD2. Trimming cost V 8 bases and J 0 bases; bases outside gene matches: 3. CDR1 and CDR2 from the germline V gene are SGHVS and FNYEAQ. This CDR3 comprises 13 residues. The CDR3 reads CASRSGSSYEQYF. The CDR3 DNA is TGTGCCAGCCGGAGCGGGAGCTCCTACGAGCAGTACTTC. Combining the CDR3 with reference TRBV7-6 and TRBJ2-7 gives the whole variable domain GAGVSQSPRYKVTKRGQDVALRCDPISGHVSLYWYRQALGQGPEFLTYFNYEAQQDKSGLPNDRFSAERPEGSISTLTIQRTEQRDSAMYRCASRSGSSYEQYFGPGTRLTVT.

The genes are TRBV23-1 and TRBJ2-2; 8 nucleotides agree with TRBD1. TRBV23-1 is given ORF status, its function remaining uncertain. J was trimmed by 1 base and V by 3 bases; bases with no gene match: 10. The CDR3 spans 18 residues. The CDR3 coding sequence is TGCGCCAGCAGTCACGTTATAGACAGGGGACAGAACACCGGGGAGCTGTTTTTT. It specifies CASSHVIDRGQNTGELFF.